This TCR beta chain emerged from a study of cytotoxic CD8 clonotypes in ibrutinib-treated CLL. The CDR3 runs to 13 residues. The junction had 1 base not matched to a gene; V was cut back by 3 bases and J by 5 bases. Germline loops: CDR1 SGHRS, CDR2 YFSETQ. Data came from immunoSEQ multiplex PCR; TCRdb stores just in-frame clones and leaves some out. The profile shows approximately 53,000 clones, 70% to 90% of them singletons. Remarks on this clone: What it binds is not known.

Overall study results and limits: Measured clonality at baseline was greater than in age-matched healthy donors and tracked with circulating CD8+ T-cell counts.

The chain carries TRBV5-1 and TRBJ1-4; 7 bases align to TRBD1. This TCR was recovered from a human donor with chronic lymphocytic leukemia. The sample consisted of PBMCs, taken after 24 months of ibrutinib treatment. The CDR3 sequence: CASSWGQNEKLFF. The CDR3 DNA sequence: TGCGCCAGCAGCTGGGGACAGAATGAAAAACTGTTTTTT.